The source of this T cell receptor beta chain is a study of blood T cells in healthy people across ages. General study points: CMV status of donors was unknown, possibly confounding expanded clonotype changes.

Germline CDR1 SEHNR, CDR2 FQNEAQ (reference sequence). The CDR3 sequence is 16 residues long. Trimming cost V 4 bases and J 7 bases, with 23 bases left between them. The use of a sample-barcoded 5' primer and a J-beta primer mix characterized a second PCR of 7 to 11 cycles. Each cDNA molecule received a tag from a template-switch adaptor that had 12 random nucleotides. Using its own MiXCR run on the 5' RACE reads, TCRdb lists one record per CDR3 protein. Of about 580,000 distinct CDR3 sequences detected, around 48% appear once; the ten largest clones hold about 22%. With regard to this clonotype: Its antigen remains unidentified.

The specimen was blood. The sequence came from a man aged 80 or over in good health. This chain uses TRBV7-9 with TRBJ2-7; tentatively, D is TRBD1 or TRBD2 (5 bases each). The CDR3 coding sequence is TGTGCCAGCAGCTCCCGGGACGGCCGCCGGTACAATGAGCAGTACTTC. Translation gives CASSSRDGRRYNEQYF.